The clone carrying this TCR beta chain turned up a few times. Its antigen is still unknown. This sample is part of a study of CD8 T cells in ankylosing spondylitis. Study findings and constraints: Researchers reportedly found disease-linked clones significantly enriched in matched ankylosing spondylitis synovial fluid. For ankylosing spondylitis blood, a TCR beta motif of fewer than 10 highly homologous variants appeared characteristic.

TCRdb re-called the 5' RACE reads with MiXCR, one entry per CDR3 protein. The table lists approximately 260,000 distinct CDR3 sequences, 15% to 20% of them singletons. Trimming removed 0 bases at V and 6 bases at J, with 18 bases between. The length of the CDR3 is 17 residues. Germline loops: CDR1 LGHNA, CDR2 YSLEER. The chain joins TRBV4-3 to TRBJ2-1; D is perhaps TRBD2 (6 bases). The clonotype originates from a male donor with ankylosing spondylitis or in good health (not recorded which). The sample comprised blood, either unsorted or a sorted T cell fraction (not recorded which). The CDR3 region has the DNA TGCGCCAGCAGCCAAGATTGGGACTCACGCTACGGCAATGAGCAGTTCTTC. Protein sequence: CASSQDWDSRYGNEQFF.